This T cell receptor (beta chain) derives from a study of T cell responses to AZD1222 COVID-19 vaccine. The CDR3 extends over 14 amino acids. CDR1 is SGHTA and CDR2 is FQGTGA in the germline V gene. J lost 15 bases, V lost 0 bases, and 8 bases had no gene match. Assay used: immunoSEQ multiplex PCR; TCRdb lists only in-frame clones, some missing. Here the sample spans 140,000 to 150,000 clones, approximately 92% being singletons. The chain employs TRBV7-3 and TRBJ2-1, with 10 bases matching TRBD2. This receptor was taken from an adult who received the AZD1222 COVID-19 vaccine. The input for sequencing was peripheral blood, taken 28 days after the second AZD1222 dose. This CDR3 is CASSLTSSGRLLFF. CDR3 bases: TGTGCCAGCAGCTTAACCTCTAGCGGGAGATTGTTGTTCTTC.